The rows below give T cell receptor beta chains drawn from one sample of a study of graft-versus-host responses after intestinal transplantation. For these TCRs, the target antigens are not known. The assay was immunoSEQ multiplex PCR, and TCRdb's table has in-frame clones only and misses some. The sample carries 130,000 to 150,000 clones, around 90% recorded once. The specimen was unstimulated CD4+ T cells sorted from spleen or lymph node cells, collected before intestinal transplant. The receptor set was obtained from a human donor who received an intestinal transplant. Each CDR3 is given with its conserved first and last residue. The order of the fields is V gene, clone size, D gene, J gene, CDR3 DNA, CDR3 protein. A D gene is named only where the DNA matches it firmly. A row's size may be missing; if present it is once, few, many or a size class.

TRBV7-2	-	-	TRBJ2-7	TGTGCCAGCAGCTTACAGCGGAAAAACGCCTACGAGCAGTACTTC	CASSLQRKNAYEQYF
TRBV5-1	-	TRBD2	TRBJ2-3	TGCGCCAGCAGCTTACGACTGACTAGCTCCAACCCGCAGTATTTT	CASSLRLTSSNPQYF
TRBV5-4	-	TRBD1	TRBJ2-7	TGTGCCAGCAGCACCGCGACAGGGGCCTTGACCGAGCAGTACTTC	CASSTATGALTEQYF
TRBV28	-	-	TRBJ1-1	TGTGCCAGCAGTTTTTTAAGTCCTCTCCAGATGAACACTGAAGCTTTCTTT	CASSFLSPLQMNTEAFF
TRBV6-5	-	-	TRBJ1-4	TGTGCCAGCAGTTCGGAGTTGGTTGCAACTAATGAAAAACTGTTTTTT	CASSSELVATNEKLFF
TRBV30	once	-	TRBJ2-3	TGTGCCTGGAGTTCTAGAAGCGGGTCTGACACAGATACGCAGTATTTT	CAWSSRSGSDTDTQYF
TRBV6-1	-	-	TRBJ1-5	TGTGCCACGAAACCGGGACAAGGGAGCAATCAGCCCCAGCATTTT	CATKPGQGSNQPQHF
TRBV6-5	-	-	TRBJ2-7	TGTGCCAGCACCTTCGGACCTTACGAGCAGTACTTC	CASTFGPYEQYF
TRBV5-1	-	-	TRBJ2-5	TGCGCCAGCAGCTTGAAACAGGTCCAAGAGACCCAGTACTTC	CASSLKQVQETQYF
TRBV18	-	TRBD2	TRBJ2-5	TGTGCCAGCTCACCACGGACTAGCCATCGGGAAGAGACCCAGTACTTC	CASSPRTSHREETQYF
TRBV6-6	-	-	TRBJ1-4	TGTGCCAGCAGCTCCGAAAGGTTGACTAATGAAAAACTGTTTTTT	CASSSERLTNEKLFF
TRBV7-2	-	TRBD1	TRBJ2-7	TGTGCCAGCAGCTTAGCCCGGACAGGGGGTGGCCTGGACGAGCAGTACTTC	CASSLARTGGGLDEQYF
TRBV7-2	-	-	TRBJ2-7	TGTGCCAGCAGCGACATGCTGGGCTCCTACGAGCAGTACTTC	CASSDMLGSYEQYF
TRBV28	-	TRBD2	TRBJ2-3	TGTGCCAGCAGTCCCAGCCTAGCGGGCACAGATACGCAGTATTTT	CASSPSLAGTDTQYF
TRBV30	-	-	TRBJ1-4	TGTGCCTGGAGTGTACGAGGACAGAAAAAACTGTTTTTT	CAWSVRGQKKLFF
TRBV6-6	-	TRBD1	TRBJ2-7	TGTGCCAGCACCCCCATCGACAGGGGTTCCTACGAGCAGTACTTC	CASTPIDRGSYEQYF
TRBV6-5	-	-	TRBJ1-1	TGTGCCAGCAGTTACGGAACGGTAAACACTGAAGCTTTCTTT	CASSYGTVNTEAFF
TRBV28	-	TRBD2	TRBJ2-7	TGTGCCAGCAGTTTCCTACTGGGACTAGCGGGAAAAAACTCCTACGAGCAGTACTTC	CASSFLLGLAGKNSYEQYF
TRBV19	-	TRBD1	TRBJ1-1	TGTGCCAGTAGTATGAAGACAGGGGTGACTGAAGCTTTCTTT	CASSMKTGVTEAFF
TRBV4-3	-	TRBD1	TRBJ1-1	TGCGCCAGCAGCCAGGATCCGACAGGGGGGAACACTGAAGCTTTCTTT	CASSQDPTGGNTEAFF
TRBV9	few	TRBD2	TRBJ2-5	TGTGCCAGCAGCGTAGATATTAGCGGGGGGCAAGAGACCCAGTACTTC	CASSVDISGGQETQYF
TRBV5-1	-	TRBD1	TRBJ1-1	TGCGCCTCACGGACAGGGGAGGACACTGAAGCTTTCTTT	CASRTGEDTEAFF
TRBV19	-	TRBD1	TRBJ2-3	TGTGCCAGTAGTCATGACAGGGGGCGCACAGATACGCAGTATTTT	CASSHDRGRTDTQYF
TRBV29-1	-	TRBD1	TRBJ2-7	TGCAGCGTCCAACGGACAGGGAACCAGGGCGAGCAGTACTTC	CSVQRTGNQGEQYF
TRBV6-1	once	TRBD1	TRBJ1-4	TGTGCCAGCAAAACCGGGACAGGGACGGAAAAACTGTTTTTT	CASKTGTGTEKLFF
TRBV9	-	-	TRBJ1-2	TGTGCCAGCAGCCCCCGTAGGGCGATCGGGAACGATGGCTACACCTTC	CASSPRRAIGNDGYTF
TRBV28	-	-	TRBJ1-5	TGTGCCAGCAGTCCATGGGGGGGGCTCTCGAGGGGCAATCAGCCCCAGCATTTT	CASSPWGGLSRGNQPQHF
TRBV21-1	-	-	TRBJ2-3	TGTGCCAGCAGCAAAAGTACCCATTTAGCGGGAGTAAGAGATACGCAGTATTTT	CASSKSTHLAGVRDTQYF
TRBV4-1	few	TRBD2	TRBJ2-1	TGCGCCAGCAGCCAAGAAGGGACTAGCGGGAGTGATGAGCAGTTCTTC	CASSQEGTSGSDEQFF
TRBV5-4	-	TRBD2	TRBJ2-7	TGTGCCAGCAGCCCATTGGGTAGCGGGACGGGCGAGCAGTACTTC	CASSPLGSGTGEQYF
TRBV7-2	-	-	TRBJ2-3	TGTGCCAGCAGCCGGGACTTTGCGGATACGCAGTATTTT	CASSRDFADTQYF
TRBV18	-	TRBD2	TRBJ2-1	TGTGCCAGCTCACCACCGGTGCGGGAGGGGGAGCAGTTCTTC	CASSPPVREGEQFF
TRBV27	once	-	TRBJ1-5	TGTGCCAGCAGTTTATCAGGGGGCAATCAGCCCCAGCATTTT	CASSLSGGNQPQHF
TRBV6-5	-	-	TRBJ1-2	TGTGCCAGCAGTTATGACGCCCAGTACTATGGCTACACCTTC	CASSYDAQYYGYTF
TRBV27	-	-	TRBJ2-1	TGTGCCAGCAGTCAGCTACGAGGACAGTACAATGAGCAGTTCTTC	CASSQLRGQYNEQFF
TRBV15	-	-	TRBJ2-5	TGTGCCACCAGCATTCGTTACCAAGAGACCCAGTACTTC	CATSIRYQETQYF
TRBV5-8	-	TRBD2	TRBJ2-5	TGTGCCAGCAGCTTGTCACTAGCGTGGGGGGAGACCCAGTACTTC	CASSLSLAWGETQYF
TRBV27	-	-	TRBJ2-5	TGTGCCAGCAGCTTTGGACGCGGCGGGGAGACCCAGTACTTC	CASSFGRGGETQYF
TRBV6-5	-	TRBD2	TRBJ2-1	TGTGCCAGCACAGCGGGAGGGTTTTACAATGAGCAGTTCTTC	CASTAGGFYNEQFF
TRBV15	-	TRBD1	TRBJ2-7	TGTGCCACCAGCAGAAGGACAGGGAACTACGAGCAGTACTTC	CATSRRTGNYEQYF
TRBV29-1	-	TRBD1	TRBJ2-4	TGCAGCGTTTCCCGGGACAGGTCAAGCATTCAGTACTTC	CSVSRDRSSIQYF
TRBV18	-	-	TRBJ1-2	TGTGCCAGCTCACCAGAAGGGGTGAGGGAGTATGGCTACACCTTC	CASSPEGVREYGYTF
TRBV7-9	-	-	TRBJ1-1	TGTGCCAGCAGCTTAGAACTGAACACTGAAGCTTTCTTT	CASSLELNTEAFF
TRBV5-1	-	-	TRBJ2-3	TGCGCCAGCAGGAGGGAGGCAGATACGCAGTATTTT	CASRREADTQYF
TRBV19	-	-	TRBJ1-3	TGTGCCAGTAGCATGGTTAGCTCTGGAAACACCATATATTTT	CASSMVSSGNTIYF
TRBV19	-	TRBD1	TRBJ2-2	TGTGCCAGTAGTAAGGGACAGGGGACCGGGGAGCTGTTTTTT	CASSKGQGTGELFF
TRBV18	-	-	TRBJ2-7	TGTGCCAGCTCACCAGACTACGTGTCCCACGAGCAGTACTTC	CASSPDYVSHEQYF
TRBV18	-	-	TRBJ2-7	TGTGCCAGCTCACCTCTTAAACTTGGCGCGATAAGCCACGAGCAGTACTTC	CASSPLKLGAISHEQYF